This T cell receptor beta chain derives from a study of regulatory T cells in long-lasting Graves disease. Study in general: Those Graves' patients who were newly diagnosed had been on antithyroid drugs under 3 months.

Both iRepertoire HTBI primers and Arm-PCR of CDR3 regions were used to build the TCR beta libraries. TCRdb redid the calling of the multiplex PCR reads with MiXCR, one entry per CDR3 protein. The data hold about 540,000 distinct CDR3 sequences, with roughly 12% observed a single time. The CDR3 consists of 15 residues. The V gene end was trimmed by 5 bases and the J gene end by 8 bases; junction bases not matched to a gene: 11. Germline values: CDR1 SGHAT, CDR2 FQNNGV. The table lists this clonotype with many counts. Antigen specificity is unknown. Study-wide results and limits: Lower TCR diversity characterized persistent Graves' patients relative to newly diagnosed patients.

Stated time point: newly diagnosed GD, antithyroid drugs for less than 3 months. PBMC-extracted RNA yielded the TCR library. The same data also went into a second study, on T cells in Graves' hyperthyroidism and ophthalmopathy. As that report states: Hyperthyroidism of Graves' type that showed no ophthalmopathy progression within 18 months was stable. Within blood appeared most thyroid clonotypes that had expanded above 0.001.

The chain employs TRBV11-2 and TRBJ2-1; 8 bases match TRBD1. The clonotype was recovered from a man aged 25 to 40 with Graves disease. Sequences were derived from peripheral blood mononuclear cells (PBMCs), sampled at new diagnosis, from a patient treated with antithyroid drugs. The CDR3 is CASSQGQGTWDEQFF. The CDR3, as DNA: TGTGCCAGCAGCCAAGGACAGGGAACTTGGGATGAGCAGTTCTTC. Supplemented by reference TRBV11-2 and TRBJ2-1, the full variable domain reads EAGVAQSPRYKIIEKRQSVAFWCNPISGHATLYWYQQILGQGPKLLIQFQNNGVVDDSQLPKDRFSAERLKGVDSTLKIQPAKLEDSAVYLCASSQGQGTWDEQFFGPGTRLTVL.